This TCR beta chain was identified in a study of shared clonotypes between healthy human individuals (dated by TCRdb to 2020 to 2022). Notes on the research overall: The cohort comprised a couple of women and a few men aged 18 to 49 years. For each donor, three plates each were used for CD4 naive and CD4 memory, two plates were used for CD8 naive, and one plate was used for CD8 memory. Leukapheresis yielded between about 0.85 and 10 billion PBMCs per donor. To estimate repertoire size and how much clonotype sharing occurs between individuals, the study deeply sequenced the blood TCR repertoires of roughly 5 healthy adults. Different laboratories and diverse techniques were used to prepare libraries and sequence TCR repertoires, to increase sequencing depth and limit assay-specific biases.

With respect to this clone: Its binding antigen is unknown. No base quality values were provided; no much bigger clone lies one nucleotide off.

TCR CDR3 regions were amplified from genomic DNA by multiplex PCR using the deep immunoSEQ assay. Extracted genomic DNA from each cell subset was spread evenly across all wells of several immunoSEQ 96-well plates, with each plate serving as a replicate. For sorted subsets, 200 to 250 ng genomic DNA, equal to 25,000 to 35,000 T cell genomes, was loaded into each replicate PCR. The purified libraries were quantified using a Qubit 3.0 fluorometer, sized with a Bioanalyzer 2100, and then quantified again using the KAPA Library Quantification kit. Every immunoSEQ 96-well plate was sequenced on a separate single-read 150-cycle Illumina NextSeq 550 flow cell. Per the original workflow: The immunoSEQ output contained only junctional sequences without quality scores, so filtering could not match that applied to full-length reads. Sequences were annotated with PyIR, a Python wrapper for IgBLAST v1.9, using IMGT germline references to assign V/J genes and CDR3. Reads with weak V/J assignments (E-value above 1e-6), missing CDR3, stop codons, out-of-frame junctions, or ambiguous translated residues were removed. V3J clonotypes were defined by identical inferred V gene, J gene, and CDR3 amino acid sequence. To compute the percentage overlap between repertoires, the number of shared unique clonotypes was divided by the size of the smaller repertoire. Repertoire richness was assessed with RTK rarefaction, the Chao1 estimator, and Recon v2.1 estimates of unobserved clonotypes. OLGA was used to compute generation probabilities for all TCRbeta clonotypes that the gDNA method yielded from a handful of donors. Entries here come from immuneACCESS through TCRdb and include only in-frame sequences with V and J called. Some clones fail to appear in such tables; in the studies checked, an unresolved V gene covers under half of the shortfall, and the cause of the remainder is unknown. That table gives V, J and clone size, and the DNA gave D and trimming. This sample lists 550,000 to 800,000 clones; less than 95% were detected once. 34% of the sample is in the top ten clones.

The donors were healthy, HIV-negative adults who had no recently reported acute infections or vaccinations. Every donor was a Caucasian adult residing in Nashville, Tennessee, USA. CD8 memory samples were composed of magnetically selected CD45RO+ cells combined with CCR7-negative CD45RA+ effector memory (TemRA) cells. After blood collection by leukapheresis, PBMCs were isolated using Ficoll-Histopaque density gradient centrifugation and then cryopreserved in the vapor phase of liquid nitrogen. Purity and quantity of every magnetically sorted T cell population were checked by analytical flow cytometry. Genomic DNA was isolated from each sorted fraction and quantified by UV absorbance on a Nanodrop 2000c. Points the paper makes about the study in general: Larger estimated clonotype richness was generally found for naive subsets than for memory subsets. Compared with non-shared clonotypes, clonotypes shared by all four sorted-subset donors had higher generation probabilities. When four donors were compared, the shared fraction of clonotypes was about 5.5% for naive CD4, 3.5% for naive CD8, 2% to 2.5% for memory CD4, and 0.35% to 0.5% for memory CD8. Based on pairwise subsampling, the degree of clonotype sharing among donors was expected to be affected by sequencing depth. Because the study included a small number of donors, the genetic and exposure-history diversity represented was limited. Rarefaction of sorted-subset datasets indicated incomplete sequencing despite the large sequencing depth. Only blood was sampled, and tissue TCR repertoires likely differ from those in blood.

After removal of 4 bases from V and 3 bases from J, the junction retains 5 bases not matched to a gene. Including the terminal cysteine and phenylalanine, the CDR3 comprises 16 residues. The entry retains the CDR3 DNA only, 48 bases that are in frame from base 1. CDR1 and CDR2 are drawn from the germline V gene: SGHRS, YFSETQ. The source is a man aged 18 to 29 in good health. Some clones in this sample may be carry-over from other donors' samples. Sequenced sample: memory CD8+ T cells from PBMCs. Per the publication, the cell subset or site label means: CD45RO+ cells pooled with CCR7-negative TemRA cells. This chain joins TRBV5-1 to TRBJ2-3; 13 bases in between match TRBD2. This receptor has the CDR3 CASSPTTSGRTDTQYF. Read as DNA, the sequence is TGCGCCAGCAGCCCGACGACTAGCGGGAGGACAGATACGCAGTATTTT.